This paragraph covers one TCR beta chain sequence. Assay used: immunoSEQ multiplex PCR; TCRdb lists only in-frame clones, some missing. The data show around 270,000 clones, with 84% seen just once and 1.5% to 1.9% held by the top ten. These data are taken from a study of blood T cell repertoires in COVID-19. Study-level background: PBMCs, B-cell-depleted T cells, or T cells were the source of the cDNA or gDNA that made up the material.

CDR1 is MGHDK, CDR2 SYGVNS, per germline. The CDR3 length is 17 residues. J lost 1 base, V lost 0 bases, and 7 bases had no gene match. The sequence was obtained from a woman between 40 and 50 years old who had recovered from COVID-19. Sequencing used peripheral blood. The chain links TRBV25-1 to TRBJ1-1, with TRBD1 identical over 8 bases. The CDR3 sequence: CASSEYGGQGPNTEAFF. In DNA form, the CDR3 reads TGTGCCAGCAGTGAATATGGCGGACAGGGACCGAACACTGAAGCTTTCTTT.